This T cell receptor beta chain was obtained from a study of blood T cell repertoires in COVID-19. The wider study: The United States, Italy and Spain were the sources of the acute and convalescent COVID-19 samples. T cells, B-cell-depleted T cells, or PBMCs provided the cDNA or gDNA that served as material.

CDR1 is MDHEN, CDR2 SYDVKM, per germline. Deletions cut 6 bases from V and 8 bases from J, with 13 bases between. This CDR3 is built from 13 residues. Original processing notes: Reference gene primer amplification yielded estimated nucleated cell counts. Data came from immunoSEQ multiplex PCR; TCRdb stores just in-frame clones and leaves some out. V and J calls and clone size are those listed in that table; D and trimming were worked out from the DNA. The data show about 85,000 clones, around 85% seen once. The V and J genes are TRBV28 and TRBJ1-4; D may be TRBD1 (5 bases). This receptor was taken from a man aged 70-80 years with acute or convalescent COVID-19. Sequencing was done on a sample of peripheral blood. CDR3 residues: CASSFVGREKLFF. The CDR3 DNA reads as TGTGCCAGCAGCTTCGTGGGGCGAGAAAAACTGTTTTTT.